Listed below are T cell receptor beta chains from one sample, sequenced in a study of immune reconstitution after stem cell transplant in scleroderma. Each CDR3 protein gets one entry after TCRdb re-called the RT-PCR reads with MiXCR. The sample has fewer than 3,000 distinct CDR3 sequences; 6.4% are singletons. Collection took place before or after autologous hematopoietic stem cell transplantation (not recorded which). The receptor set was obtained from a female donor with systemic sclerosis. Each CDR3 is given with its conserved first and last residue. The order of the fields is clone size, J gene, V gene, D gene, CDR3 DNA, CDR3 protein. The D gene is left open where the match is weak. Clone size, where shown, is once, few, many, or a class for clones that have expanded.

large,TRBJ1-1,TRBV5-1,-,TGCGCCAGCAGCTTGGGGTACGAAGCTTTCTTT,CASSLGYEAFF
few,TRBJ2-1,TRBV29-1,-,TGCAGTTCTAGGGGGGTCTCCCAGAATGAGCAGTTCTTC,CSSRGVSQNEQFF
medium-sized,TRBJ1-4,TRBV7-9,TRBD1,TGTGCCAGCAGATCTAGGACAGGGAATGAAAAACTGTTTTTT,CASRSRTGNEKLFF
-,TRBJ2-1,TRBV29-1,-,TGCAGCGTTGAGGGGGCAGCGGAAAAGTACAATGAGCAGTTCTTC,CSVEGAAEKYNEQFF
medium-sized,TRBJ1-1,TRBV6-5,-,TGTGCCAGCAACCCGCCCGGTAACACTGAAGCTTTCTTT,CASNPPGNTEAFF
large,TRBJ1-1,TRBV27,-,TGTGCCAGCAGTTTAGTCCTCCCAGGGGTTTACACTGAAGCTTTCTTT,CASSLVLPGVYTEAFF
-,TRBJ1-2,TRBV20-1,-,TGCAGTGCTAGGGGATCGAGGACAGCTAACTATGGCTACACCTTC,CSARGSRTANYGYTF
few,TRBJ2-5,TRBV5-1,-,TGCGCCAGCAGCTTGGGGATTCAGGCCCAAGAGACCCAGTACTTC,CASSLGIQAQETQYF
medium-sized,TRBJ2-3,TRBV28,-,TGTGCCAGCAGTTTTCGACCACGCAGAACCACAGATACGCAGTATTTT,CASSFRPRRTTDTQYF
-,TRBJ2-1,TRBV5-1,-,TGCGCCAGCAGCTTGGGACGGGTCGACTACAATGAGCAGTTCTTC,CASSLGRVDYNEQFF
few,TRBJ2-5,TRBV9,-,TGTGCCAGCAGCGTAGCGGCTAGCAGGACCCAGTACTTC,CASSVAASRTQYF
few,TRBJ2-5,TRBV2,-,TGTGCCAGCACCAACCAGGGGACCCAGTACTTC,CASTNQGTQYF
-,TRBJ2-7,TRBV7-3,-,TGTGCCAGCAGCTTAACCCCGGGACTGGCCTCCCAGCAGTACTTC,CASSLTPGLASQQYF
medium-sized,TRBJ1-1,TRBV10-3,-,TGTGCCATCAGTGCCGCCCTGGTGGGGAACACTGAAGCTTTCTTT,CAISAALVGNTEAFF
-,TRBJ2-5,TRBV7-3,TRBD2,TGTGCCAGCAGCTTAACGCGGGGGGCACAAGAGACCCAGTACTTC,CASSLTRGAQETQYF
-,TRBJ2-5,TRBV20-1,TRBD1,TGCAGTGCCCCCAGGGGGTCCCAAGAGACCCAGTACTTC,CSAPRGSQETQYF
hyperexpanded,TRBJ2-1,TRBV6-1,-,TGTGCCAGCAGTGAAGAAGGGGGTGGAGGGCTGGGTGAGCAGTTCTTC,CASSEEGGGGLGEQFF
medium-sized,TRBJ2-1,TRBV7-3,-,TGTGCCAGCAGCTTAGACAAGAGCTCCTACAATGAGCAGTTCTTC,CASSLDKSSYNEQFF
medium-sized,TRBJ2-1,TRBV27,TRBD1,TGTGCCAGCAACACCTTCCCCCGGGACAGGGAGCAGTTCTTC,CASNTFPRDREQFF
few,TRBJ2-5,TRBV4-3,TRBD2,TGCGCCAGCAGTTTGCTGGGTAGCGGGGGTCAAGAGACCCAGTACTTC,CASSLLGSGGQETQYF
few,TRBJ2-2,TRBV5-1,-,TGCGCCAGCAGGGGAGAAACGAACACCGGGGAGCTGTTTTTT,CASRGETNTGELFF
medium-sized,TRBJ2-1,TRBV6-2/TRBV6-3,-,TGTGCCAGCAGTTACACGGGACCCTCCTACAATGAGCAGTTCTTC,CASSYTGPSYNEQFF
medium-sized,TRBJ1-5,TRBV19,-,TGTGCCAGTACTAATACCGGTCCCCCGGGGGGGGGTCAGCCCCAGCATTTT,CASTNTGPPGGGQPQHF
large,TRBJ1-6,TRBV13,-,TGTGCCAGCACCCTCGCGACCTCCTATAATTCACCCCTCCACTTT,CASTLATSYNSPLHF
-,TRBJ2-1,TRBV5-4,-,TGTGCCAGCAGCGAGGGGGGCGATGGTGTCAATGAGCAGTTCTTC,CASSEGGDGVNEQFF
medium-sized,TRBJ2-1,TRBV5-1,-,TGCGCCAGCAGCTTGGTAGGGAGCTCCTACAATGAGCAGTTCTTC,CASSLVGSSYNEQFF
few,TRBJ1-2,TRBV20-1,-,TGCAGTGCTAAAGACAGTCGTGGCTACACCTTC,CSAKDSRGYTF
few,TRBJ2-5,TRBV7-2,TRBD2,TGTGCCAGCAGCTTATCGGCCTCAGCGGGAGTGGGGACCCAGTACTTC,CASSLSASAGVGTQYF
few,TRBJ2-3,TRBV28,TRBD1,TGTGCCAGCAGCCGGGACAGGGTGACAGATACGCAGTATTTT,CASSRDRVTDTQYF
-,TRBJ2-3,TRBV5-4,-,TGTGCCAGCAGTCAGACTAGGGGGCTAAGCACAGATACGCAGTATTTT,CASSQTRGLSTDTQYF
few,TRBJ2-2,TRBV21-1,-,TGTGCCAGCTCGTTCGACAGACGCACCGGGGAGCTGTTTTTT,CASSFDRRTGELFF
large,TRBJ1-3,TRBV6-5,-,TGTGCCAGCAGACACAGGCTGGAGACCCCGTACTCTGGAAACACCATATATTTT,CASRHRLETPYSGNTIYF
large,TRBJ2-2,TRBV6-2/TRBV6-3,-,TGTGCCAGCAGTAGGGGCACCGGGGAGCTGTTTTTT,CASSRGTGELFF
medium-sized,TRBJ1-1,TRBV6-2/TRBV6-3,-,TGTGCCGGCGGGAAGAACACTGAAGCTTTCTTT,CAGGKNTEAFF
large,TRBJ1-2,TRBV12-3/TRBV12-4,TRBD1,TGTGCCAGCAGTCAGGGGGGCGCAAAAGGCTACACCTTC,CASSQGGAKGYTF
-,TRBJ1-2,TRBV20-1,-,TGCAGTGCTCTCAGACGGGAAACCTATGGCTACACCTTC,CSALRRETYGYTF
few,TRBJ1-1,TRBV5-1,TRBD1,TGCGCCAGCAGCAGAGGAACAGGGGGCGCATTCGCTGAAGCTTTCTTT,CASSRGTGGAFAEAFF
-,TRBJ2-3,TRBV20-1,-,TGCAGTGCTTTGGACTATACCACAGATACGCAGTATTTT,CSALDYTTDTQYF
few,TRBJ1-6,TRBV20-1,-,TGCAGTGCTAGAGATCGACCGGGGGCAGATAATTCACCCCTCCACTTT,CSARDRPGADNSPLHF
medium-sized,TRBJ2-7,TRBV4-2,-,TGTGCCAGCAGCCAAGGACAAGGAGGAGACTACGAGCAGTACTTC,CASSQGQGGDYEQYF
medium-sized,TRBJ1-1,TRBV28,-,TGTGCCAGCAGCGGGAGAGGGGTGAACACTGAAGCTTTCTTT,CASSGRGVNTEAFF
few,TRBJ1-6,TRBV5-4,TRBD1,TGTGCCAGCTCGGGACAGACTAATTCACCCCTCCACTTT,CASSGQTNSPLHF
large,TRBJ2-1,TRBV19,TRBD2,TGTGCCAGTAGTATCGGTTTAGCGGGCCGGTACAATGAGCAGTTCTTC,CASSIGLAGRYNEQFF
medium-sized,TRBJ2-1,TRBV7-2,TRBD2,TGTGCCAGCAGCTTGGGGGGGACTCCGACCGGCTACAATGAGCAGTTCTTC,CASSLGGTPTGYNEQFF
medium-sized,TRBJ2-7,TRBV20-1,TRBD2,TGCAGTGCTAGAGAGGCTAGCGGGGGGACCGGGGAGCAGTACTTC,CSAREASGGTGEQYF
-,TRBJ2-7,TRBV5-6,-,TGTGCCAGCAGCGGGGGATTCTCCTACGAGCAGTACTTC,CASSGGFSYEQYF
medium-sized,TRBJ2-3,TRBV2,TRBD2,TGTGCCAGCAGGCGACTAGCGGTCAGCACAGATACGCAGTATTTT,CASRRLAVSTDTQYF
-,TRBJ1-4,TRBV9,-,TGTGCCAGCAGCGAACAGGGTGGAACCAATGAAAAACTGTTTTTT,CASSEQGGTNEKLFF
few,TRBJ1-2,TRBV9,-,TGTGCCAGCAGTTCTCAGGGGTGGGGCTACACCTTC,CASSSQGWGYTF
few,TRBJ2-2,TRBV6-5,TRBD1,TGTGCCAGCAGGGGGACAGGGGTGAGCGGGGAGCTGTTTTTT,CASRGTGVSGELFF
-,TRBJ2-7,TRBV7-2,-,TGTGCCAGCAGCGCAACCACAGGGTTCGAGCAGTACTTC,CASSATTGFEQYF
-,TRBJ1-3,TRBV7-8,TRBD1,TGTGCCAGCAGCCCTGGGACAGCCACCTACTCTGGAAACACCATATATTTT,CASSPGTATYSGNTIYF
medium-sized,TRBJ1-1,TRBV6-2/TRBV6-3,-,TGTGCCAGCAGCCCGGATCGCCCGGGGGTGGTCGTCTTTGAAGCTTTCTTT,CASSPDRPGVVVFEAFF
few,TRBJ2-2,TRBV20-1,TRBD2,TGCAGTGCTAGAGATCCTCTAGCGGGGGACACCGGGGAGCTGTTTTTT,CSARDPLAGDTGELFF
medium-sized,TRBJ1-5,TRBV27,TRBD1,TGTGCCAGCAGGACAGGGGAAAGTCAGCCCCAGCATTTT,CASRTGESQPQHF
medium-sized,TRBJ2-7,TRBV12-3/TRBV12-4,-,TGTGCCAGCAGTTTAAGGACGTTCGAGCAGTACTTC,CASSLRTFEQYF
few,TRBJ2-7,TRBV4-3,TRBD1,TGCGCCAGCAGCCACCAGACAGGGATCTCCTACGAGCAGTACTTC,CASSHQTGISYEQYF
medium-sized,TRBJ1-4,TRBV7-2,-,TGTGCCAGCAGCTTCGGGGGCCCGAATGAAAAACTGTTTTTT,CASSFGGPNEKLFF
few,TRBJ2-3,TRBV7-2,TRBD2,TGTGCCAGCAGCCTAGCGGGGAGCACAGATACGCAGTATTTT,CASSLAGSTDTQYF